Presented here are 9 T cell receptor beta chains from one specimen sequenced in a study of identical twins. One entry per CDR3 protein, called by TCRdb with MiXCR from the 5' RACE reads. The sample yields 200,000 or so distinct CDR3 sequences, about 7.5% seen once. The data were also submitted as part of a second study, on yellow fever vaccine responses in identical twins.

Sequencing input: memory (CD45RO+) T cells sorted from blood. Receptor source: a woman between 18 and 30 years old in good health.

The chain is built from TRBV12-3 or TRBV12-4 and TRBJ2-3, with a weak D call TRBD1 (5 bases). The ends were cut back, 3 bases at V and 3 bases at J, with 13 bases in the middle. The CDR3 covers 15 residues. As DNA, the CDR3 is TGTGCCAGCAGTTTGTTAGGGGCGTCGACAGATACGCAGTATTTT. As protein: CASSLLGASTDTQYF.

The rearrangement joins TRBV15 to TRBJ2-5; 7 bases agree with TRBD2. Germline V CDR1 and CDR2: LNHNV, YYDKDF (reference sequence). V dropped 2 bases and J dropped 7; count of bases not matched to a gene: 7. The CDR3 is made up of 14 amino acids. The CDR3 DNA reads TGTGCCACCAGCAGACTTGGACTAGAGGGGACCCAGTACTTC. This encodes CATSRLGLEGTQYF. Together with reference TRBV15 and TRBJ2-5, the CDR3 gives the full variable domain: DAMVIQNPRYQVTQFGKPVTLSCSQTLNHNVMYWYQQKSSQAPKLLFHYYDKDFNNEADTPDNFQSRRPNTSFCFLDIRSPGLGDTAMYLCATSRLGLEGTQYFGPGTRLLVL.

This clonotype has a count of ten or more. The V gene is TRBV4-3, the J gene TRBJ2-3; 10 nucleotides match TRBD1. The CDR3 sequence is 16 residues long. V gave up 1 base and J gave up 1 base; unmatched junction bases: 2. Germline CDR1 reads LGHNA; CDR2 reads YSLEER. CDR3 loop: CASSQGQGAGTDTQYF. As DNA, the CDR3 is TGCGCCAGCAGCCAAGGACAGGGGGCGGGCACAGATACGCAGTATTTT.

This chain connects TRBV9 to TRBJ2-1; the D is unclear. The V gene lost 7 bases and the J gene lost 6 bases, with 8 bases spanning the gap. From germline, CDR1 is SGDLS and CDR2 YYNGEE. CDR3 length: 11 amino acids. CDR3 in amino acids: CASGVPNEQFF. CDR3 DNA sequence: TGTGCCAGCGGGGTACCCAATGAGCAGTTCTTC. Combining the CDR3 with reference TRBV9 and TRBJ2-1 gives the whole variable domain DSGVTQTPKHLITATGQRVTLRCSPRSGDLSVYWYQQSLDQGLQFLIQYYNGEERAKGNILERFSAQQFPDLHSELNLSSLELGDSALYFCASGVPNEQFFGPGTRLTVL.

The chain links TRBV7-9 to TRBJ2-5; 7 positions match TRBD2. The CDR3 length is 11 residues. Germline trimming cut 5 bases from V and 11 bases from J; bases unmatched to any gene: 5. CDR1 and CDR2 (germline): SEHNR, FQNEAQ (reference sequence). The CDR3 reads CASSPGLGQYF. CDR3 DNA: TGTGCCAGCAGCCCCGGACTAGGACAGTACTTC.

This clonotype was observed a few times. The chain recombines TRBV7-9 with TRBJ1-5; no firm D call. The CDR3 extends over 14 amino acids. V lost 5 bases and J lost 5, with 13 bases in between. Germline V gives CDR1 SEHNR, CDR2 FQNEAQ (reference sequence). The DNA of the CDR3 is TGTGCCAGCAGCGGAGCCCCTCATCATCAGCCCCAGCATTTT. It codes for CASSGAPHHQPQHF. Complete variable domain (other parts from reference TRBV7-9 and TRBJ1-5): DTGVSQNPRHKITKRGQNVTFRCDPISEHNRLYWYRQTLGQGPEFLTYFQNEAQLEKSRLLSDRFSAERPKGSFSTLEIQRTEQGDSAMYLCASSGAPHHQPQHFGDGTRLSIL.

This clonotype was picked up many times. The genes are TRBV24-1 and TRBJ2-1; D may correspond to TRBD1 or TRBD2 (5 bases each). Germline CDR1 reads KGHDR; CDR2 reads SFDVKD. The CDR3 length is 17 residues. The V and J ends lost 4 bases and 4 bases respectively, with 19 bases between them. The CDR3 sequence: CATSDPRGPSQYNEQFF. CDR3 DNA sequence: TGTGCCACCAGTGACCCCCGGGGACCTAGTCAATACAATGAGCAGTTCTTC.

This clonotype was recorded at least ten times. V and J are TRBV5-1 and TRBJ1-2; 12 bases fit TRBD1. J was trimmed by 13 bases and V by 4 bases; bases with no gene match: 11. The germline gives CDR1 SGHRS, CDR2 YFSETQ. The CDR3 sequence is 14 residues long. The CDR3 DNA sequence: TGCGCCAGCAGCCCCGGGACAGGGGGCTTAGCTTTCACCTTC. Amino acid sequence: CASSPGTGGLAFTF.

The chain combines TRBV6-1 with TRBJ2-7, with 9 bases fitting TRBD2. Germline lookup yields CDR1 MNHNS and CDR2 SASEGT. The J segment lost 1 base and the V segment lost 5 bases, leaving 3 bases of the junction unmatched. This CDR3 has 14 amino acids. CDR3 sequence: CASSPSGISYEQYF. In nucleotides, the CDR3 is TGTGCCAGCAGTCCTAGCGGGATTTCCTACGAGCAGTACTTC.